This T cell receptor beta chain emerged from a study of Ad26.COV2.S vaccination and SARS-CoV-2 variants. On the study more broadly: Doses of Ad26.COV2.S were injected into muscle once or twice, 56 days apart. Overall study results and limits: TCR breadth and depth analyses may have underestimated total T cell responses.

The V gene end was trimmed by 4 bases and the J gene end by 6 bases; junction bases not matched to a gene: 9. The CDR3 consists of 15 residues. From germline, CDR1 is SGHVS and CDR2 FNYEAQ. The treatment: 15 to 20 received Ad26.COV2.S at low or high dose, single or two shots; roughly five received placebo; per-sample allocation not given. Day 63 after the first vaccine or placebo injection was the time point for sampling. Vaccination employed an Ad26 vector expressing the Wuhan-strain SARS-CoV-2 spike. About this clone itself: What it recognizes is unknown.

The table came from immunoSEQ multiplex PCR; TCRdb's copy has only in-frame clones and leaves some out. The sample lists roughly 400,000 clones; around 92% were seen once. V is TRBV7-6 and J is TRBJ1-1; 9 bases are a match to TRBD1. The sample here was peripheral blood, taken in a trial of Ad26.COV2.S vaccine versus placebo. This TCR came from a person aged 18-65 years who received the Ad26.COV2.S COVID-19 vaccine or a placebo. CDR3 in DNA: TGTGCCAGCAGCTCGGGGACAGGGCGGGTTCCTGAAGCTTTCTTT. It encodes CASSSGTGRVPEAFF.